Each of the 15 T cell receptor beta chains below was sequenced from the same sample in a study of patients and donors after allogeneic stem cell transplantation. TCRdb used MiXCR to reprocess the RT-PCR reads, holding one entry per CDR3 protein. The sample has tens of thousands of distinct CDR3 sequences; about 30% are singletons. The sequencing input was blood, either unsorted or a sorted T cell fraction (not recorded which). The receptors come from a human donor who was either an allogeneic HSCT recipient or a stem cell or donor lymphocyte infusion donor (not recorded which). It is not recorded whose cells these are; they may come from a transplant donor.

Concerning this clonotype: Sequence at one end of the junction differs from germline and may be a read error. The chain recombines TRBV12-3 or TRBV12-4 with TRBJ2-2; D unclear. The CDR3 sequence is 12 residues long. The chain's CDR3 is CASILYTGELFF. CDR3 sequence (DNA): TGTGCCAGCATTTTATACACCGGGGAGCTGTTTTTT.

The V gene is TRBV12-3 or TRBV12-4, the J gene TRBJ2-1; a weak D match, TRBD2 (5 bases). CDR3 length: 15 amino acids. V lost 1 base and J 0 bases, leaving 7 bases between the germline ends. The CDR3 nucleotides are TGTGCCAGCAGTTTAGTGGGGAGCTCCTACAATGAGCAGTTCTTC. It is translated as CASSLVGSSYNEQFF.

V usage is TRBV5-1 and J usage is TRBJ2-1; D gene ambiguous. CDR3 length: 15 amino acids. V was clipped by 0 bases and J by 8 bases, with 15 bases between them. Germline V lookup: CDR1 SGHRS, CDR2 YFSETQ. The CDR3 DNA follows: TGCGCCAGCAGCTTGGCTTCTGGGCCTTGGGATGAGCAGTTCTTC. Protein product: CASSLASGPWDEQFF.

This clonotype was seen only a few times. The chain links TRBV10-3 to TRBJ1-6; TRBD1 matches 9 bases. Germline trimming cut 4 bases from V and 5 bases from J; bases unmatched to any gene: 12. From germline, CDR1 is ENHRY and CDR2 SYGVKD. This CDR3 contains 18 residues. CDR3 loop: CAISVSLRDRANNSPLHF. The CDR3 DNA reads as TGTGCCATCAGTGTAAGCCTCCGGGACAGGGCCAATAATTCACCCCTCCACTTT.

CDR3 nucleotides: TGTGCCAGCAGTGACCGAGGCGGCAATCAGCCCCAGCATTTT. Translation gives CASSDRGGNQPQHF. V and J are TRBV2 and TRBJ1-5, with D unclear. This CDR3 is 14 amino acids long. V was pared by 3 bases and J by 2 bases, with 8 bases between. Germline V gives CDR1 SNHLY, CDR2 FYNNEI.

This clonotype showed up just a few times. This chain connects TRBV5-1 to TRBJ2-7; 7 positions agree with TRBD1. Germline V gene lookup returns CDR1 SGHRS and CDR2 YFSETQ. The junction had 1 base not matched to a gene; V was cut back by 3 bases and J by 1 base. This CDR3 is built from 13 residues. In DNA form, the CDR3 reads TGCGCCAGCAGCTGGGACAGTTCCTACGAGCAGTACGTC. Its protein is CASSWDSSYEQYV.

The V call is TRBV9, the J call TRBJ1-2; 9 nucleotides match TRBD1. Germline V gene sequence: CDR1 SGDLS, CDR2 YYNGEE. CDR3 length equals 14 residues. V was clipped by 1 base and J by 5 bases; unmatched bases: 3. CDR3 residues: CASSVLGQGYGYTF. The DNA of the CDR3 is TGTGCCAGCAGCGTACTGGGACAGGGATATGGCTACACCTTC.

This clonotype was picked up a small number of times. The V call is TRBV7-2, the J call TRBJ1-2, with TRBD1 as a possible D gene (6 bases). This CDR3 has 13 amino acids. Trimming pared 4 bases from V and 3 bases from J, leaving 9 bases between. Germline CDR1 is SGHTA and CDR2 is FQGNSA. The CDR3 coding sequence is TGTGCCAGCAGCTCTCGGACAGACTATGGCTACACCTTC. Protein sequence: CASSSRTDYGYTF.

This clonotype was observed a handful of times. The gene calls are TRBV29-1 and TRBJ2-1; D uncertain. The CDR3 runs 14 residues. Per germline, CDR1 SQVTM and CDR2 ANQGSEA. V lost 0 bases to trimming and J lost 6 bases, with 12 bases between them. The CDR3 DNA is TGCAGCGTTGAAGAGTATGCCCGCGGCAATGAGCAGTTCTTC. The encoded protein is CSVEEYARGNEQFF.

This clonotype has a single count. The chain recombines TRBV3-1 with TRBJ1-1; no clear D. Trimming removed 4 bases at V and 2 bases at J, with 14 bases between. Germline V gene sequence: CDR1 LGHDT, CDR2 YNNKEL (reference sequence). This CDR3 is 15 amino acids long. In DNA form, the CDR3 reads TGTGCCAGCAGCCCTTACGTAGTTCACAACACTGAAGCTTTCTTT. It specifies CASSPYVVHNTEAFF.

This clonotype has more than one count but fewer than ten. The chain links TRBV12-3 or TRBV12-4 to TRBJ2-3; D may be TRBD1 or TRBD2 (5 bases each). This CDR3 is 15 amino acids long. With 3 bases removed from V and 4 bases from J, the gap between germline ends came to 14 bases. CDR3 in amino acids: CASSFEGRVSDTQYF. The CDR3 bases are TGTGCCAGCAGTTTCGAGGGCAGGGTATCAGATACGCAGTATTTT.

Written as DNA, the CDR3 is TGTGCCAGCAGAAGGGGGGCTAACTATGGCTACACCTTC. Translated: CASRRGANYGYTF. The chain recombines TRBV6-5 with TRBJ1-2, with D possibly TRBD1 on 6 matching bases. The germline V and J ends were trimmed by 6 bases and 0 bases, with 8 bases remaining between them. This CDR3 is 13 amino acids long. Germline values: CDR1 MNHEY, CDR2 SVGAGI.

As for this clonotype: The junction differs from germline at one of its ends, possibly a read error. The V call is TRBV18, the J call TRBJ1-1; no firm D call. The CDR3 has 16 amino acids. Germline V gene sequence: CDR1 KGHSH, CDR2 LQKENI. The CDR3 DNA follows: TGTACCAGCTCACCGAAAGGACCCGCAGGCGGGACTGAAGCTTTCTTT. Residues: CTSSPKGPAGGTEAFF.

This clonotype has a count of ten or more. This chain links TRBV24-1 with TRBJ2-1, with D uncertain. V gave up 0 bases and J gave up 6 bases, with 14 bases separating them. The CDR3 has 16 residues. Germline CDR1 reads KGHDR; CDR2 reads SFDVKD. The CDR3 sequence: CATSDLTGAKRNEQFF. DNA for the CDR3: TGTGCCACCAGTGATTTGACTGGAGCCAAGCGCAATGAGCAGTTCTTC.

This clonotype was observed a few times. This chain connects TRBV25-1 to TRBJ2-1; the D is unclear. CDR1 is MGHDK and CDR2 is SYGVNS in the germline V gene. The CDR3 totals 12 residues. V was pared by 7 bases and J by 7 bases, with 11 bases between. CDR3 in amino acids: CASTYGINEQFF. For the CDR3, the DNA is TGTGCCAGCACCTACGGCATAAATGAGCAGTTCTTC.